Listed below are T cell receptor beta chains from one sample, sequenced in a study of cytomegalovirus exposure and HLA in healthy donors. Libraries were prepared by immunoSEQ multiplex PCR; TCRdb keeps only in-frame clonotypes and omits some of them. Of about 140,000 clones in the sample, about 82% were seen once. What was sequenced was PBMCs. Receptor source: a man aged 30-40 years in good health. CDR3s include the opening cysteine and the closing phenylalanine or tryptophan. D genes are given only for firm matches. Only some rows state a clone size, as once, few, many or a class for expanded clones.

TRBJ2-3 TRBD2 - TRBV5-6 17 CASTVPGLAETTDTQYF TGTGCCAGCACCGTCCCGGGACTAGCGGAAACCACAGACACGCAGTATTTT
TRBJ2-2 - - TRBV5-1 16 CASGLLQGENTGELFF TGCGCCAGTGGCTTACTCCAGGGCGAGAACACCGGGGAGCTGTTTTTT
TRBJ2-3 - - TRBV11-3 14 CASSSLATTDTQYF TGTGCCAGCAGCTCCCTAGCGACCACAGATACGCAGTATTTT
TRBJ2-7 TRBD1 - TRBV5-1 14 CASSLAGTAYEQYF TGCGCCAGCAGCTTGGCCGGGACAGCCTACGAGCAGTACTTC
TRBJ2-1 - once TRBV11-2 13 CASSFRSYNEQFF TGTGCCAGCAGCTTCCGTTCCTACAATGAGCAGTTCTTC
TRBJ2-3 TRBD2 - TRBV5-1 14 CASSLGLGGDTQYF TGCGCCAGCAGCTTGGGACTGGGGGGGGATACGCAGTATTTT
TRBJ2-5 TRBD1 many TRBV7-6 14 CASSLNRGTTSQYF TGTGCCAGCAGCTTAAACAGGGGTACTACGTCCCAGTACTTC
TRBJ1-2 TRBD1 - TRBV12-5 17 CASGLVRTGGALNGYTF TGTGCTAGTGGTTTGGTGCGGACAGGGGGCGCCCTCAATGGCTACACCTTC
TRBJ1-1 - few TRBV5-4 12 CASSLEGLEAFF TGTGCCAGCAGCTTGGAAGGACTTGAAGCTTTCTTT
TRBJ2-1 TRBD1 - TRBV4-1 15 CASSRGQGVSGEQFF TGCGCCAGCAGCCGAGGACAGGGGGTTTCAGGTGAGCAGTTCTTC
TRBJ2-5 TRBD2 - TRBV5-1 15 CASSDASGSTETQYF TGCGCCAGCAGCGATGCTAGCGGGAGTACGGAGACCCAGTACTTC
TRBJ1-4 TRBD1 few TRBV6-1 14 CASSEGQDSEKLFF TGTGCCAGCAGTGAGGGACAGGATAGTGAAAAACTGTTTTTT
TRBJ1-2 TRBD1 - TRBV28 13 CASTGQGFYGYTF TGTGCCAGCACAGGACAGGGGTTCTATGGCTACACCTTC
TRBJ2-7 TRBD2 - TRBV7-9 15 CASSKTSGRVYEQYF TGTGCCAGCAGCAAAACTAGCGGGAGGGTCTACGAGCAGTACTTC
TRBJ2-2 TRBD2 few TRBV4-1 17 CASGGLAGGRGTGELFF TGCGCCAGCGGAGGACTAGCGGGAGGTCGAGGCACCGGGGAGCTGTTTTTT
TRBJ2-7 - - TRBV5-1 18 CASSLRAGLSTISYEQYF TGCGCCAGCAGCTTGCGTGCGGGACTGTCTACGATCTCCTACGAGCAGTACTTC
TRBJ1-4 TRBD1 - TRBV2 14 CATGGDRGMRKLFF TGTGCCACAGGAGGGGACAGGGGTATGAGAAAACTGTTTTTT
TRBJ1-1 - - TRBV7-9 14 CASSRAGGGTEAFF TGTGCCAGCAGCCGTGCCGGGGGTGGCACTGAAGCTTTCTTT
TRBJ1-1 - - TRBV10-2 16 CASSEIGRAPTSEAFF TGCGCCAGCAGTGAGATCGGGAGGGCCCCGACATCCGAAGCTTTCTTT
TRBJ2-2 - - TRBV7-9 15 CASSLGRAAGGELFF TGTGCCAGCAGCTTAGGTCGTGCGGCAGGGGGGGAGCTGTTTTTT
TRBJ1-4 - - TRBV6-5 13 CASSYYAGEKLFF TGTGCCAGCAGTTACTATGCGGGAGAAAAACTGTTTTTT
TRBJ2-1 - - TRBV19 11 CASIAYNEQFF TGTGCCAGTATTGCGTACAATGAGCAGTTCTTC
TRBJ2-7 TRBD2 few TRBV14 16 CASSQDWGTSNYEQYF TGTGCCAGCAGCCAAGATTGGGGGACTAGCAACTACGAGCAGTACTTC
TRBJ2-2 TRBD1 - TRBV7-3 18 CASSLTTGAGANTGELFF TGTGCCAGCAGCTTAACAACAGGGGCAGGGGCGAACACCGGGGAGCTGTTTTTT
TRBJ1-5 TRBD1 few TRBV19 15 CASSLIPGGTQPQHF TGTGCCAGTAGTCTGATTCCAGGGGGCACTCAGCCCCAGCATTTT
TRBJ2-7 TRBD2 - TRBV13 16 CASSLRRLAGTGEQYF TGTGCCAGCAGCTTAAGGCGACTAGCGGGGACTGGAGAGCAGTACTTC
TRBJ1-2 TRBD1 - TRBV7-2 14 CASSAGTANYGYTF TGTGCCAGCAGCGCGGGGACAGCTAACTATGGCTACACCTTC
TRBJ2-7 TRBD2 - TRBV5-1 14 CASAGGPRIDEQYF TGCGCCAGCGCGGGGGGGCCGAGAATAGACGAGCAGTACTTC
TRBJ1-5 TRBD1 - TRBV6-5 15 CASSSGGQGRQPQHF TGTGCCAGCTCCTCAGGGGGGCAGGGCCGTCAGCCCCAGCATTTT
TRBJ1-5 TRBD1 - TRBV6-6 15 CASSYDRGAGQPQHF TGTGCCAGCAGTTACGACAGGGGGGCGGGTCAGCCCCAGCATTTT
TRBJ2-3 - - TRBV7-9 13 CASSLARLATQYF TGTGCCAGCAGCTTAGCGCGGCTAGCTACGCAGTATTTT
TRBJ1-5 TRBD1 - TRBV7-9 18 CASSFSGTGSYSNQPQHF TGTGCCAGCAGCTTCTCCGGGACAGGCAGTTATAGCAATCAGCCCCAGCATTTT
TRBJ2-1 - - TRBV27 13 CASSFTPRNEQFF TGTGCCAGCAGTTTTACGCCGAGGAATGAGCAGTTCTTC
TRBJ2-2 - - TRBV15 14 CATSPGHLAGELFF TGTGCCACCAGCCCGGGACATCTGGCCGGGGAGCTGTTTTTT
TRBJ2-7 TRBD1 - TRBV29-1 15 CSVETRDSLRYEQYF TGCAGCGTTGAAACCCGGGACAGTTTACGCTACGAGCAGTACTTC
TRBJ2-3 TRBD2 - TRBV30 15 CAWSPGSGRADTQYF TGTGCCTGGAGCCCCGGGAGCGGGAGAGCAGATACGCAGTATTTT
TRBJ2-2 TRBD2 - TRBV4-1 14 CASSHGLVTGELFF TGCGCCAGCAGCCACGGACTAGTCACCGGGGAGCTGTTTTTT
TRBJ2-2 - - TRBV7-8 17 CASSSKRGGGNTGELFF TGTGCCAGCAGTTCGAAAAGGGGGGGAGGTAACACCGGGGAGCTGTTTTTT
TRBJ1-3 - few TRBV5-1 16 CASSPGTVGAGNTIYF TGCGCCAGCAGCCCGGGGACTGTCGGGGCTGGAAACACCATATATTTT
TRBJ1-2 - - TRBV29-1 12 CSVETGDYGYTF TGCAGCGTTGAGACAGGCGACTATGGCTACACCTTC
TRBJ2-3 - - TRBV6-5 15 CASSFYGSGTDTQYF TGTGCCAGCAGTTTTTACGGGAGCGGCACAGATACGCAGTATTTT
TRBJ1-2 TRBD1 once TRBV30 12 CAWSQGAGGYTF TGTGCCTGGAGTCAGGGGGCGGGTGGCTACACCTTC
TRBJ2-1 - - TRBV5-4 11 CAKGRGREQFF TGTGCCAAGGGCAGGGGCCGGGAGCAGTTCTTC
TRBJ2-1 TRBD2 - TRBV19 12 CASSLTGGEQFF TGTGCCAGTAGTCTCACCGGGGGGGAGCAGTTCTTC
TRBJ2-2 TRBD2 - TRBV30 15 CAWRRGRAYTGELFF TGTGCCTGGAGACGCGGGAGGGCGTATACCGGGGAGCTGTTTTTT